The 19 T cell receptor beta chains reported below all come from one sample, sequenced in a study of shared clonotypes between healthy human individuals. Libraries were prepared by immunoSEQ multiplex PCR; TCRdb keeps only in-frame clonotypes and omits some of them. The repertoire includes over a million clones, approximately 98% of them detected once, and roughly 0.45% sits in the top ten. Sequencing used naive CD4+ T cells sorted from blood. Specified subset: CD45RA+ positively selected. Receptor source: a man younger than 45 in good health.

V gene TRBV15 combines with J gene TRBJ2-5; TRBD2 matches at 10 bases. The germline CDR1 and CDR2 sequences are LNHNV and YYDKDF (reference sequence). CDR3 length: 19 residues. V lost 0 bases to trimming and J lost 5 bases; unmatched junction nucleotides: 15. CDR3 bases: TGTGCCACCAGCAGAGACTGGGCAATTGTAGCGGGAGGAGAGGAGACCCAGTACTTC. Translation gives CATSRDWAIVAGGEETQYF.

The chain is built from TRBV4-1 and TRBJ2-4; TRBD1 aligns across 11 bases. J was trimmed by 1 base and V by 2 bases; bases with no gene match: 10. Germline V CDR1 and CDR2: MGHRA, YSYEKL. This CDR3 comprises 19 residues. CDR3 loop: CASSQLRDRGGTAKNIQYF. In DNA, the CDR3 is TGCGCCAGCAGCCAACTACGGGACAGGGGGGGAACCGCCAAAAACATTCAGTACTTC.

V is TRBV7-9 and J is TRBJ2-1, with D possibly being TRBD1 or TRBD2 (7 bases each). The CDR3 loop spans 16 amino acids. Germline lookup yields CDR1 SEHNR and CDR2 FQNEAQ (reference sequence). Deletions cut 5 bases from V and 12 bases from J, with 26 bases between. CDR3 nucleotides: TGTGCCAGCAGCGACTTACCCCAGGGGGGGGGTGTCGGGCAGTTCTTC. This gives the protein CASSDLPQGGGVGQFF.

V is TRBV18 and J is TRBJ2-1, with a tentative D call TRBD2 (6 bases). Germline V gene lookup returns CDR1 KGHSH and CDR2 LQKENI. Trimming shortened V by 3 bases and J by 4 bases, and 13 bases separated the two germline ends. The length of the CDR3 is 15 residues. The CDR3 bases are TGTGCCAGCTCACCCTCTGGAGGGCGATACAATGAGCAGTTCTTC. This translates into CASSPSGGRYNEQFF. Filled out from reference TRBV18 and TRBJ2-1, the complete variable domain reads NAGVMQNPRHLVRRRGQEARLRCSPMKGHSHVYWYRQLPEEGLKFMVYLQKENIIDESGMPKERFSAEFPKEGPSILRIQQVVRGDSAAYFCASSPSGGRYNEQFFGPGTRLTVL.

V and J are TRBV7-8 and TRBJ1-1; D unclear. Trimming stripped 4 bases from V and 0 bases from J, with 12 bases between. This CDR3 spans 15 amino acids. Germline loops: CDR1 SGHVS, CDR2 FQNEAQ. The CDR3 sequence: CASSSRSLMNTEAFF. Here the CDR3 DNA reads TGTGCCAGCAGCTCCCGGTCCCTCATGAACACTGAAGCTTTCTTT. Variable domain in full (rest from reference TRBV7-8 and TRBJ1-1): GAGVSQSPRYKVAKRGQDVALRCDPISGHVSLFWYQQALGQGPEFLTYFQNEAQLDKSGLPSDRFFAERPEGSVSTLKIQRTQQEDSAVYLCASSSRSLMNTEAFFGQGTRLTVV.

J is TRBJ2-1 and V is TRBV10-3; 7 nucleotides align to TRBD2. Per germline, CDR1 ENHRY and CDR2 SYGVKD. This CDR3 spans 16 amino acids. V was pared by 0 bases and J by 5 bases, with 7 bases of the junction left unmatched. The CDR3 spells CAISESVSGGNNEQFF. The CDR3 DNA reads TGTGCCATCAGTGAGTCGGTTTCGGGAGGTAACAATGAGCAGTTCTTC.

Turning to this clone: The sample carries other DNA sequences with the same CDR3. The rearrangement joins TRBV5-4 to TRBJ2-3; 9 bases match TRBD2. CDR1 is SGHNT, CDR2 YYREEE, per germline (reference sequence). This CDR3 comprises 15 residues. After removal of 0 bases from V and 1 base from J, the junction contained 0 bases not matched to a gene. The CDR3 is CASSLGTSGTDTQYF. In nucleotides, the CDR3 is TGTGCCAGCAGCTTGGGGACTAGCGGCACAGATACGCAGTATTTT.

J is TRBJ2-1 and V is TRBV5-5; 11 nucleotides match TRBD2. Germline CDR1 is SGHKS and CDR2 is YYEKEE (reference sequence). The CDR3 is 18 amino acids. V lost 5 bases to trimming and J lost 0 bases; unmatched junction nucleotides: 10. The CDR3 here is CASRRNLGTSGSYNEQFF. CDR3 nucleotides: TGTGCCAGCAGGCGAAACTTGGGGACTAGCGGCTCCTACAATGAGCAGTTCTTC.

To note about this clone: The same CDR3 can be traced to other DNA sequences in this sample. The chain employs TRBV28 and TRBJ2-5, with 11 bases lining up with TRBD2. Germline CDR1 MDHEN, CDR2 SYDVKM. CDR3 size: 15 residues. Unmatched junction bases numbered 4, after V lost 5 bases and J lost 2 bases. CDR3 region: CASSPGTSGQETQYF. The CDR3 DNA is TGTGCCAGCAGTCCCGGGACTAGCGGACAAGAGACCCAGTACTTC. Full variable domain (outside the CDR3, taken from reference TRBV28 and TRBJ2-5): DVKVTQSSRYLVKRTGEKVFLECVQDMDHENMFWYRQDPGLGLRLIYFSYDVKMKEKGDIPEGYSVSREKKERFSLILESASTNQTSMYLCASSPGTSGQETQYFGPGTRLLVL.

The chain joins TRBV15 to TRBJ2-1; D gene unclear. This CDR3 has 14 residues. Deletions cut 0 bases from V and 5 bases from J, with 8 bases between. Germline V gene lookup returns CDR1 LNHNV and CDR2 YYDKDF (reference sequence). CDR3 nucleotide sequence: TGTGCCACCAGCAGAGATCTTCGTGACAATGAGCAGTTCTTC. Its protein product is CATSRDLRDNEQFF.

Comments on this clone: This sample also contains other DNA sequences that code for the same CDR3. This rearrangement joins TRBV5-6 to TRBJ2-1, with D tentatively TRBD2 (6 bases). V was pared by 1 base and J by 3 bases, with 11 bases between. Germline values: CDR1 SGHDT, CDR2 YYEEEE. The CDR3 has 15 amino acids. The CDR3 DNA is TGTGCCAGCAGCTTGAGGGGCGGGAACTACAATGAGCAGTTCTTC. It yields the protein CASSLRGGNYNEQFF.

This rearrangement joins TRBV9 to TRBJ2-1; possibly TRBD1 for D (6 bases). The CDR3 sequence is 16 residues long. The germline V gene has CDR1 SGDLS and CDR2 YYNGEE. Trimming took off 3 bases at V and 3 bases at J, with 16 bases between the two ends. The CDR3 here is CASSALQGSLYNEQFF. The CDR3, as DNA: TGTGCCAGCAGCGCCTTACAGGGATCCCTCTACAATGAGCAGTTCTTC. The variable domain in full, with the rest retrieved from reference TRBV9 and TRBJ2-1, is DSGVTQTPKHLITATGQRVTLRCSPRSGDLSVYWYQQSLDQGLQFLIQYYNGEERAKGNILERFSAQQFPDLHSELNLSSLELGDSALYFCASSALQGSLYNEQFFGPGTRLTVL.

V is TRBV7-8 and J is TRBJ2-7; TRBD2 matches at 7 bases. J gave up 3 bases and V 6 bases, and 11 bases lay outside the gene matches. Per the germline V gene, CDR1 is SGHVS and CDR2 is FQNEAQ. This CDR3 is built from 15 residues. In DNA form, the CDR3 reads TGTGCCAGCAGACCCCTGGTCGGCGGGAGCTACGAGCAGTACTTC. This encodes CASRPLVGGSYEQYF. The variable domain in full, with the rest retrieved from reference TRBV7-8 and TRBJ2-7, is GAGVSQSPRYKVAKRGQDVALRCDPISGHVSLFWYQQALGQGPEFLTYFQNEAQLDKSGLPSDRFFAERPEGSVSTLKIQRTQQEDSAVYLCASRPLVGGSYEQYFGPGTRLTVT.

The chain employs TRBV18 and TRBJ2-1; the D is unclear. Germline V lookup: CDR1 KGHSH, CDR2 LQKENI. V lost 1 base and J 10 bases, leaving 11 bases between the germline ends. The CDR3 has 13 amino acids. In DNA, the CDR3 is TGTGCCAGCTCACCACATTTCGCTGGGGAGCAGTTCTTC. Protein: CASSPHFAGEQFF.

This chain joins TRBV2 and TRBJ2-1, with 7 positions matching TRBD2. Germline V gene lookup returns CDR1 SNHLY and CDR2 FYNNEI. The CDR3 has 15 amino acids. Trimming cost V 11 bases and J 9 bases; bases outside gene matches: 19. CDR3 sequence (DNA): TGTGCCGGGGGGGGTGCGGTCGAGGACTACGGTGAGCAGTTCTTC. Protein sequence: CAGGGAVEDYGEQFF.

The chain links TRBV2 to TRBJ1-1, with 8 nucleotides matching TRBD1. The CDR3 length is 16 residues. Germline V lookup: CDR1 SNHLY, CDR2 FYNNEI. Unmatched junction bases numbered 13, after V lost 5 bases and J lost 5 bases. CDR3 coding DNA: TGTGCCAGCAGTAGGATATATGGACAGGGTCGGACTGAAGCTTTCTTT. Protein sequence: CASSRIYGQGRTEAFF.

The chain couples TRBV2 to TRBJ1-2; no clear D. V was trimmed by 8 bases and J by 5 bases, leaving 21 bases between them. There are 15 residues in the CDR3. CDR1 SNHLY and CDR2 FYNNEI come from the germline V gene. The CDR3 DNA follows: TGTGCCAGCCTTCCCAGAGTTCAGGACGCATATGGCTACACCTTC. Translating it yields CASLPRVQDAYGYTF.

CDR3 protein: CASSLASAGGNIQYF. The CDR3 nucleotides are TGCGCCAGCAGCTTGGCATCGGCAGGGGGGAACATTCAGTACTTC. J is TRBJ2-4 and V is TRBV5-1, with a possible D match to TRBD1 (7 bases). Trimming left V 0 bases short and J 7 bases short, with 14 bases between. CDR1 and CDR2 from the germline V gene are SGHRS and YFSETQ. CDR3 length equals 15 residues.

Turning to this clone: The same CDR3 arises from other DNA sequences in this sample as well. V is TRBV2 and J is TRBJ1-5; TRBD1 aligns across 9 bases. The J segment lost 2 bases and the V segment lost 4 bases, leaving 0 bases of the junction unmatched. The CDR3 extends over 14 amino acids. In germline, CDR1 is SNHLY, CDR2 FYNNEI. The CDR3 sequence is CASSGQGGNQPQHF. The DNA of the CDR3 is TGTGCCAGCAGTGGACAGGGGGGCAATCAGCCCCAGCATTTT.